Following are 5 T cell receptor beta chains from one sample sequenced in a study of cytomegalovirus exposure and HLA in healthy donors (TCRdb year 2017). Libraries were built with the immunoSEQ multiplex PCR assay. TCRdb provides this immuneACCESS table in a form limited to in-frame rearrangements. Some clones are lacking; in checked studies, under half of them reflect an unresolved V gene, and why the rest are absent is not known. A total of 120,000 or so clones appear in this sample, roughly 90% of them only once. The ten biggest clones cover 1.5% to 2% of the sample. Sequences were obtained from PBMCs. These receptors all stem from a woman aged 18-29 years in good health and CMV-seronegative.

This chain joins TRBV9 and TRBJ2-2; 8 positions match TRBD1. This CDR3 is built from 14 residues. Germline CDR1 is SGDLS and CDR2 is YYNGEE. Trimming removed 4 bases from V and 7 bases from J; junction bases left unmatched: 6. CDR3 coding DNA: TGTGCCAGCAGCCCCAACAGGGGGATCGGGGAGCTGTTTTTT. Translated, it gives CASSPNRGIGELFF.

CDR3 sequence: CASTLGTGGTEAFF. The CDR3 nucleotides are TGTGCCAGTACCCTTGGGACAGGGGGCACTGAAGCTTTCTTT. The genes are TRBV19 and TRBJ1-1; 11 bases are a match to TRBD1. CDR3 size: 14 residues. The V gene's germline CDR1 is LNHDA and CDR2 SQIVND (reference sequence). V lost 7 bases to trimming and J lost 4 bases; unmatched junction nucleotides: 5.

The J gene is TRBJ2-3, the V gene TRBV27; 9 nucleotides line up with TRBD2. Unmatched junction bases numbered 12, after V lost 5 bases and J lost 3 bases. Germline V gene lookup returns CDR1 MNHEY and CDR2 SMNVEV (reference sequence). CDR3 length: 17 amino acids. The DNA of the CDR3 is TGTGCCAGCAGTCCCCGTGGTATAGCGGGAGTAACAGATACGCAGTATTTT. Protein sequence: CASSPRGIAGVTDTQYF.

The J gene is TRBJ2-1, the V gene TRBV13, with TRBD1 identical over 9 bases. Germline-derived CDR1 and CDR2 are PRHDT and FYEKMQ (reference sequence). After removal of 0 bases from V and 8 bases from J, the junction contained 5 bases not matched to a gene. This CDR3 has 15 residues. CDR3 DNA: TGTGCCAGCAGCTTAGGACAGGGGGCATACGATGAGCAGTTCTTC. It encodes CASSLGQGAYDEQFF.

CDR3 in DNA: TGTGCCAGCAGCTTGGGACAAAACTACGAGCAGTACTTC. Residues: CASSLGQNYEQYF. V usage is TRBV5-4 and J usage is TRBJ2-7; D is unclear. Germline loops: CDR1 SGHNT, CDR2 YYREEE (reference sequence). CDR3 size: 13 residues. Trimming pared 0 bases from V and 3 bases from J, leaving 7 bases between.